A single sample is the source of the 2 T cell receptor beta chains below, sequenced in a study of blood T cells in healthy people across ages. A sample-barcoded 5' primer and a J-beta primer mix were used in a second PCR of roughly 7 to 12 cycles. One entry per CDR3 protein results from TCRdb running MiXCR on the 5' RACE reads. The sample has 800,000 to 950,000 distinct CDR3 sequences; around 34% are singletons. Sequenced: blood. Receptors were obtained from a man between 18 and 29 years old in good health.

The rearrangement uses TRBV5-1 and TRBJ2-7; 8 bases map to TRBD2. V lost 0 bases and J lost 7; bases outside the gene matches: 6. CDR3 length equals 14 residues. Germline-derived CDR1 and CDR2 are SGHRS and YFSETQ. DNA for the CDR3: TGCGCCAGCAGCTTGGAGGGGCGGGAGGATGAGCAGTACTTC. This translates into CASSLEGREDEQYF.

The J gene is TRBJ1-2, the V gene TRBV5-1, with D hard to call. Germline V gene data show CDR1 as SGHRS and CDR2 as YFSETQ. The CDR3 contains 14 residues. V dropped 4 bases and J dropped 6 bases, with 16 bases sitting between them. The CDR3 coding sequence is TGCGCCAGCAGCCTAAAGGAGGGTTTCGATGGCTACACCTTC. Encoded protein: CASSLKEGFDGYTF.